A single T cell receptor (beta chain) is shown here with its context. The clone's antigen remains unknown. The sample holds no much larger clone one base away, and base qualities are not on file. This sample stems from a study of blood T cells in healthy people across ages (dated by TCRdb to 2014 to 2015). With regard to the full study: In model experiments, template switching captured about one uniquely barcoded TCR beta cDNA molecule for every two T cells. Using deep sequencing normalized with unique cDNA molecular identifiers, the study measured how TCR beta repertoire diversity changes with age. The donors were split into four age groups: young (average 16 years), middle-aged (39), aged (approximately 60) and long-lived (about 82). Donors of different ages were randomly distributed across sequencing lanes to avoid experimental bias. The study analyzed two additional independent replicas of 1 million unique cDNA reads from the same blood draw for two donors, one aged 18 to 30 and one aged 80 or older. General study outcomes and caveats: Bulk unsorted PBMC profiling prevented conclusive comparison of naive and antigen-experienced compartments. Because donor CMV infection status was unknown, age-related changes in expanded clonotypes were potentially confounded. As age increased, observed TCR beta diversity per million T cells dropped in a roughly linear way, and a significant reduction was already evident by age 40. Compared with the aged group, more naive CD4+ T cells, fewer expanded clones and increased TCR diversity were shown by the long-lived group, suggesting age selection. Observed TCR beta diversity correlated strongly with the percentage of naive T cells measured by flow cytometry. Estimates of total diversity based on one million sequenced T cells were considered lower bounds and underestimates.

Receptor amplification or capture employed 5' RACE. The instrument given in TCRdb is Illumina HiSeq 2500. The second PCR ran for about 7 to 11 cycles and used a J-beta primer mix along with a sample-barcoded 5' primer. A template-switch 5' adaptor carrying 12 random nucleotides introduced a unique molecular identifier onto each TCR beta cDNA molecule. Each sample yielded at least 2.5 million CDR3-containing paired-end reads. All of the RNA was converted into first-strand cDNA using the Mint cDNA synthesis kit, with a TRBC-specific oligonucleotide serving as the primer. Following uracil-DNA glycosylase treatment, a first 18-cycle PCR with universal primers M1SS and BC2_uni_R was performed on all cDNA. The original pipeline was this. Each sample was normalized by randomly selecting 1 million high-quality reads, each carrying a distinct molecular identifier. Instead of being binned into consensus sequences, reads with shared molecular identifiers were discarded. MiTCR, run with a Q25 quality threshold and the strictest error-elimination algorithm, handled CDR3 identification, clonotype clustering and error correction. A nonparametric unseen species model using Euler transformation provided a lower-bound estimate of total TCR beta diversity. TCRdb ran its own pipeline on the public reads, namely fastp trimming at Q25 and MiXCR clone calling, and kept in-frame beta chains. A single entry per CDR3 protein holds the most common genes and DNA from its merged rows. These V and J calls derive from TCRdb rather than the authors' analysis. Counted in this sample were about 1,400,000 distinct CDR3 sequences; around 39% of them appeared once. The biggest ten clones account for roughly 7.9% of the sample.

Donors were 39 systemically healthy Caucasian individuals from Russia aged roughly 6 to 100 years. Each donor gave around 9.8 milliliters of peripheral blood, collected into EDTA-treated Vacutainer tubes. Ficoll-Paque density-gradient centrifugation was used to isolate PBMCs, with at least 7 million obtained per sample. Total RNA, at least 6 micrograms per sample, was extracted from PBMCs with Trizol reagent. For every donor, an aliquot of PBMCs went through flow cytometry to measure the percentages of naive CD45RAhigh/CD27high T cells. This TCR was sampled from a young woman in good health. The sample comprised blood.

The nucleotide sequence reads TGTGCCAGCAGCTTAGCGGCCGCCCCTGGGGCCAACGTCCTGACTTTC. It codes for CASSLAAAPGANVLTF. This chain joins TRBV7-9 to TRBJ2-6, with the D gene not confidently named. The cysteine opens and the phenylalanine closes a CDR3 of 16 amino acids. CDR3 DNA is the only sequence kept; it has 48 bases, read in frame from the first base. CDR1 and CDR2 (SEHNR, FQNEAQ) derive from the germline V gene (reference sequence). V lost 0 bases and J lost 2 bases; the stretch between them is 8 bases long. Extended through the reference TRBV7-9 and TRBJ2-6 proteins, this CDR3 yields the full variable domain: DTGVSQNPRHKITKRGQNVTFRCDPISEHNRLYWYRQTLGQGPEFLTYFQNEAQLEKSRLLSDRFSAERPKGSFSTLEIQRTEQGDSAMYLCASSLAAAPGANVLTFGAGSRLTVL.